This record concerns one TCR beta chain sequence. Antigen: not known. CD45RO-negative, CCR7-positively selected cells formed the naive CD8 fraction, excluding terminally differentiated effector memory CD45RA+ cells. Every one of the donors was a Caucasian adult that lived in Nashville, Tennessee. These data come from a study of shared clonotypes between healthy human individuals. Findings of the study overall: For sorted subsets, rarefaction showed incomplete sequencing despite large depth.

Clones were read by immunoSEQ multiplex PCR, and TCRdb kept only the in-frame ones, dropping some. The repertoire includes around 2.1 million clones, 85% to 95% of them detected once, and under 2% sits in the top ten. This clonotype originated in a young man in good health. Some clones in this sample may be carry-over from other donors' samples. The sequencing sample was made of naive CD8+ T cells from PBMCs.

The CDR3 DNA reads TGTGCCAGCAGTGTCAGGGGTTGGTCCTACGAGCAGTACTTC. Its protein product is CASSVRGWSYEQYF. The gene calls are TRBV27 and TRBJ2-7; D perhaps matches TRBD1 (6 bases). V lost 5 bases, J lost 1 base, and 12 bases lay in between. This CDR3 region has 14 residues. CDR1 is MNHEY and CDR2 is SMNVEV in the germline V gene (reference sequence).